The present T cell receptor beta chain was sequenced within a study of naive and memory T cell subsets. CDR3 size: 13 residues. V was trimmed by 2 bases and J by 3 bases, leaving 5 bases between them. Germline-derived CDR1 and CDR2 are KGHSH and LQKENI. This clonotype was picked up many times. Its antigen is unknown. The beta constant-region primer was an equimolar mix of two oligonucleotides covering TRBC1 and TRBC2. Nested alpha and beta constant-region primers with the SP2 primer drove four PCR rounds on ligated cDNA. TCRdb recomputed calls from the UMI-ligation and nested PCR reads with MiXCR, one row per CDR3 protein. The repertoire holds some 100,000 distinct CDR3 sequences, with roughly 7% as singletons. CD8 T cells were positively selected from what remained after CD4 positive selection. Study-level results: From naive to CM, EM and EMRA, diversity decreased and Gini increased. Over 85% of naive TCR sequences appeared only once after error correction, unlike memory subsets.

This TCR was recovered from a human donor in good health. The J gene is TRBJ1-5, the V gene TRBV18; no reliable D call. Input material: central memory CD4+ T cells from blood. For the CDR3, the DNA is TGTGCCAGCTCACCATGGGACAATCAGCCCCAGCATTTT. This encodes CASSPWDNQPQHF.